One and the same sample provided the 30 T cell receptor beta chains below, sequenced in a study of T cell responses to AZD1222 COVID-19 vaccine. Assay used: immunoSEQ multiplex PCR; TCRdb lists only in-frame clones, some missing. The sample shows about 60,000 clones, roughly 80% of them seen only once. The sequenced sample was peripheral blood, obtained 28 days after the second AZD1222 dose. The source is an adult who received the AZD1222 COVID-19 vaccine.

This clone came up once. The chain couples TRBV7-2 to TRBJ1-2; maybe TRBD1 (5 bases). This CDR3 comprises 13 residues. Germline CDR1 reads SGHTA; CDR2 reads FQGNSA. V lost 5 bases, J lost 5 bases, and 12 bases lay in between. CDR3 in amino acids: CASSQGTDYGYTF. CDR3 DNA sequence: TGTGCCAGCAGCCAAGGGACGGATTATGGCTACACCTTC.

The gene calls are TRBV5-4 and TRBJ1-1; TRBD1 matches 8 bases. CDR1 and CDR2 from the germline V gene are SGHNT and YYREEE (reference sequence). The trim removed 0 bases at V and 12 bases at J, leaving 7 bases unmatched. This CDR3 contains 13 residues. The CDR3 DNA reads TGTGCCAGCAGCTTGGGGCAGGGGGCGGTGACTTTCTTT. It is translated as CASSLGQGAVTFF.

The chain couples TRBV18 to TRBJ2-5; the D is unclear. The germline V gene encodes CDR1 KGHSH and CDR2 LQKENI. The length of the CDR3 is 13 residues. V shed 3 bases and J shed 4 bases, with 9 bases lying between them. The CDR3 nucleotides are TGTGCCAGCTCACCGTTGCTGGGAGAGACCCAGTACTTC. It encodes CASSPLLGETQYF.

In its sample, this clone was seen a few times. The chain links TRBV7-9 to TRBJ1-1; 12 bases fit TRBD1. In germline, CDR1 is SEHNR, CDR2 FQNEAQ (reference sequence). The CDR3 has 17 residues. The V and J ends lost 5 bases and 3 bases, in that order; junction bases with no gene match: 10. The CDR3 DNA is TGTGCCAGCAGCCCCGGGACAGGGGGCAAGTTTGACACTGAAGCTTTCTTT. This encodes CASSPGTGGKFDTEAFF.

This chain joins TRBV18 and TRBJ2-7; 7 positions agree with TRBD1. CDR3 length: 17 amino acids. The J segment lost 6 bases and the V segment lost 3 bases, leaving 17 bases of the junction unmatched. Looked up from germline, CDR1 is KGHSH and CDR2 is LQKENI. The CDR3 DNA reads TGTGCCAGCTCACCGACGTTTCAGGGGACAGCCTACGGCGAGCAGTACTTC. It codes for CASSPTFQGTAYGEQYF.

The chain employs TRBV19 and TRBJ2-2; 10 bases are shared with TRBD1. The V and J ends lost 6 bases and 5 bases, in that order; junction bases with no gene match: 3. This CDR3 has 14 residues. Germline V gene data show CDR1 as LNHDA and CDR2 as SQIVND (reference sequence). CDR3 in amino acids: CASRPGQGTGELFF. As DNA, the CDR3 is TGTGCCAGTAGACCGGGACAGGGGACCGGGGAGCTGTTTTTT.

The genes are TRBV19 and TRBJ2-1; the D gene is possibly TRBD1 (6 bases). CDR3 length: 13 amino acids. Germline values: CDR1 LNHDA, CDR2 SQIVND (reference sequence). Trimming removed 6 bases at V and 9 bases at J, with 15 bases between. The CDR3 coding sequence is TGTGCCAGTAGGAGAGACAGGCTGGCTGAGCAGTTCTTC. Its protein product is CASRRDRLAEQFF. Using reference TRBV19 and TRBJ2-1 for the parts outside the CDR3, the full variable domain is DGGITQSPKYLFRKEGQNVTLSCEQNLNHDAMYWYRQDPGQGLRLIYYSQIVNDFQKGDIAEGYSVSREKKESFPLTVTSAQKNPTAFYLCASRRDRLAEQFFGPGTRLTVL.

The chain uses TRBV2 and TRBJ2-1; TRBD2 agrees at 7 bases. Germline V gives CDR1 SNHLY, CDR2 FYNNEI. V was pared by 8 bases and J by 2 bases, with 6 bases of the junction left unmatched. The CDR3 consists of 14 residues. CDR3 DNA sequence: TGTGCCAGCTGTCTAGCGGTGGCCTACAATGAGCAGTTCTTC. Protein: CASCLAVAYNEQFF.

This rearrangement joins TRBV19 to TRBJ1-1; TRBD1 matches at 9 bases. The CDR3 consists of 16 residues. The ends lost 3 bases at V and 0 bases at J; junction bases unmatched: 5. Germline V gene lookup returns CDR1 LNHDA and CDR2 SQIVND (reference sequence). The DNA for the CDR3 is TGTGCCAGTAGTATCAACAGGGGGCTGGTGAACACTGAAGCTTTCTTT. Translated, it gives CASSINRGLVNTEAFF. The whole variable domain, remainder taken from reference TRBV19 and TRBJ1-1, is DGGITQSPKYLFRKEGQNVTLSCEQNLNHDAMYWYRQDPGQGLRLIYYSQIVNDFQKGDIAEGYSVSREKKESFPLTVTSAQKNPTAFYLCASSINRGLVNTEAFFGQGTRLTVV.

The V gene is TRBV7-3, the J gene TRBJ2-1; 13 bases fit TRBD2. In germline, CDR1 is SGHTA, CDR2 FQGTGA. CDR3 length equals 17 residues. J was trimmed by 2 bases and V by 4 bases; bases with no gene match: 5. The CDR3 is CASSSGGTSGTYNEQFF. For the CDR3, the DNA is TGTGCCAGCAGCTCGGGCGGGACTAGCGGGACCTACAATGAGCAGTTCTTC.

The rearrangement links TRBV18 to TRBJ1-1; no firm D call. CDR3 length: 13 residues. The V end was cut by 6 bases, the J end by 3 bases, with 11 bases between. Germline V gives CDR1 KGHSH, CDR2 LQKENI. The CDR3 sequence is CASSTRSHTEAFF. Written as DNA, the CDR3 is TGTGCCAGCTCGACCAGGTCCCACACTGAAGCTTTCTTT. Together with reference TRBV18 and TRBJ1-1, the CDR3 gives the full variable domain: NAGVMQNPRHLVRRRGQEARLRCSPMKGHSHVYWYRQLPEEGLKFMVYLQKENIIDESGMPKERFSAEFPKEGPSILRIQQVVRGDSAAYFCASSTRSHTEAFFGQGTRLTVV.

This clone occurred a few times. This chain joins TRBV5-1 and TRBJ2-5; D is ambiguous. Between the trimmed V and J ends, which lost 0 bases and 2 bases, there was a span of 11 bases. The CDR3 has 15 residues. CDR1 and CDR2 (germline): SGHRS, YFSETQ. The CDR3 reads CASSLAATIQETQYF. DNA of the CDR3: TGCGCCAGCAGCTTGGCCGCGACGATACAAGAGACCCAGTACTTC.

The rearrangement joins TRBV19 to TRBJ1-4, with 7 bases lining up with TRBD1. Germline values: CDR1 LNHDA, CDR2 SQIVND (reference sequence). Losses at the gene ends were 5 bases for V and 5 bases for J; bases not matched to a gene: 8. The CDR3 runs 15 residues. The CDR3 sequence is CASSFQGGENEKLFF. DNA of the CDR3: TGTGCCAGTAGTTTCCAGGGGGGAGAAAATGAAAAACTGTTTTTT.

This chain connects TRBV14 to TRBJ2-1; TRBD1 matches 9 bases. Germline V gene sequence: CDR1 SGHDN, CDR2 FVKESK. V lost 1 base, J lost 13 bases, and 11 bases stayed unmatched. This CDR3 is built from 15 residues. Written as DNA, the CDR3 is TGTGCCAGCAGCCAAGGCACGGGACAGGGAGGATCACAGTTCTTC. Protein: CASSQGTGQGGSQFF.

CDR3 sequence: CASSVVGGGELFF. The CDR3 DNA is TGTGCCAGCAGCGTGGTTGGTGGGGGGGAGCTGTTTTTT. The chain has TRBV9 and TRBJ2-2; no definite D call. This CDR3 comprises 13 residues. Trimming left V 2 bases short and J 8 bases short, with 10 bases between. Germline V gene sequence: CDR1 SGDLS, CDR2 YYNGEE.

The chain carries TRBV2 and TRBJ1-5; the D gene is possibly TRBD1 (5 bases). From germline, CDR1 is SNHLY and CDR2 FYNNEI. With 5 bases removed from V and 5 bases from J, the gap between germline ends came to 16 bases. The CDR3 contains 15 residues. The CDR3 region has the DNA TGTGCCAGCAGTCGGACCTCTGGGGGGGATCAGCCCCAGCATTTT. This codes for CASSRTSGGDQPQHF.

This chain links TRBV6-5 with TRBJ2-7; D is perhaps TRBD1 (5 bases). This CDR3 comprises 14 residues. The V gene's germline CDR1 is MNHEY and CDR2 SVGAGI. Trimming removed 2 bases from V and 3 bases from J, with 11 bases in between. CDR3 amino acids: CASSYGDDSYEQYF. In DNA form, the CDR3 reads TGTGCCAGCAGTTACGGGGATGACAGCTACGAGCAGTACTTC.

This clone was seen a handful of times. This CDR3 is also generated by other DNA sequences in the sample. The chain links TRBV7-2 to TRBJ1-1; no firm D call. The CDR3 runs 13 residues. V dropped 3 bases and J dropped 0 bases, with 5 bases sitting between them. Germline V gene sequence: CDR1 SGHTA, CDR2 FQGNSA. CDR3 in amino acids: CASSFTLNTEAFF. CDR3 bases: TGTGCCAGCAGCTTTACCCTGAACACTGAAGCTTTCTTT. Complete variable domain (other parts from reference TRBV7-2 and TRBJ1-1): GAGVSQSPSNKVTEKGKDVELRCDPISGHTALYWYRQSLGQGLEFLIYFQGNSAPDKSGLPSDRFSAERTGGSVSTLTIQRTQQEDSAVYLCASSFTLNTEAFFGQGTRLTVV.

This rearrangement joins TRBV3-1 (or the pseudogene TRBV3-2) to TRBJ2-7; 10 nucleotides align to TRBD1. This CDR3 has 14 amino acids. Per the germline V gene, CDR1 is LGHDT and CDR2 is YNNKEL (reference sequence). Trimming cost V 3 bases and J 4 bases; bases outside gene matches: 3. Written as DNA, the CDR3 is TGTGCCAGCAGCCAGTGGGACAGGGGTTACGAGCAGTACTTC. Translating gives CASSQWDRGYEQYF.

The chain uses TRBV2 and TRBJ2-2; D gene ambiguous. The ends were cut back, 4 bases at V and 7 bases at J, with 10 bases in the middle. The CDR3 loop spans 13 amino acids. Germline V lookup: CDR1 SNHLY, CDR2 FYNNEI. The DNA of the CDR3 is TGTGCCAGCAGTGCAATTATCTACGGGGAGCTGTTTTTT. As protein: CASSAIIYGELFF.

The rearrangement joins TRBV19 to TRBJ1-5, with TRBD1 as a possible D gene (6 bases). CDR1 and CDR2 (germline): LNHDA, SQIVND (reference sequence). Trimming took 5 bases from V and 9 from J, leaving 17 bases between them. CDR3 length: 14 amino acids. In nucleotides, the CDR3 is TGTGCCAGTAGTTACGGGGGCCAGGGGCGGCCCCAGCATTTT. Protein sequence: CASSYGGQGRPQHF.

V usage is TRBV7-2 and J usage is TRBJ2-3; D is possibly TRBD2 (6 bases). CDR1 and CDR2 (germline): SGHTA, FQGNSA. The CDR3 totals 18 residues. V dropped 2 bases and J dropped 3 bases, with 21 bases sitting between them. CDR3 nucleotides: TGTGCCAGCAGCTTAAACGGGATCACGGGAGTGAGGACAGATACGCAGTATTTT. Translating gives CASSLNGITGVRTDTQYF.

The chain couples TRBV2 to TRBJ1-1, with D tentatively TRBD1 (6 bases). The V gene's germline CDR1 is SNHLY and CDR2 FYNNEI. This CDR3 is built from 14 residues. V was pared by 6 bases and J by 6 bases, with 17 bases between. CDR3 bases: TGTGCCAGCAGGACCACAGGGTTTGGTTCTGAAGCTTTCTTT. Protein sequence: CASRTTGFGSEAFF.

The V call is TRBV11-1, the J call TRBJ2-2; 8 bases match TRBD1. This CDR3 has 14 residues. The germline V gene encodes CDR1 SGHAT and CDR2 FQDESV (reference sequence). The V and J ends lost 5 bases and 7 bases, in that order; junction bases with no gene match: 6. The chain's CDR3 is CASSPNRGDGELFF. The CDR3 nucleotides read TGTGCCAGCAGCCCGAACAGGGGGGACGGGGAGCTGTTTTTT.

The chain links TRBV7-8 to TRBJ1-1, with D hard to call. From germline, CDR1 is SGHVS and CDR2 FQNEAQ. The CDR3 runs to 13 residues. V shed 3 bases and J shed 3 bases, with 8 bases lying between them. CDR3 region: CASSFGIDTEAFF. Written as DNA, the CDR3 is TGTGCCAGCAGCTTCGGAATAGACACTGAAGCTTTCTTT.

This clone was observed once. This rearrangement joins TRBV6-4 to TRBJ1-2; D call uncertain. CDR3 size: 16 residues. Deletions cut 5 bases from V and 0 bases from J, with 16 bases between. CDR1 and CDR2 (germline): MRHNA, SNTAGT. DNA for the CDR3: TGTGCCAGCAGTCCATTCGGTGGGCAACCTAACTATGGCTACACCTTC. It translates to CASSPFGGQPNYGYTF.

This chain joins TRBV28 and TRBJ2-4, with 8 bases that match TRBD2. V was clipped by 7 bases and J by 4 bases; unmatched bases: 6. CDR1 is MDHEN, CDR2 SYDVKM, per germline. The CDR3 runs to 14 residues. CDR3 region: CASTTPSGKNIQYF. The CDR3 DNA is TGTGCCAGCACCACCCCTAGCGGGAAAAACATTCAGTACTTC. The full variable domain, in which reference TRBV28 and TRBJ2-4 provide the parts outside the CDR3, is DVKVTQSSRYLVKRTGEKVFLECVQDMDHENMFWYRQDPGLGLRLIYFSYDVKMKEKGDIPEGYSVSREKKERFSLILESASTNQTSMYLCASTTPSGKNIQYFGAGTRLSVL.

The V and J genes are TRBV6-2 or TRBV6-3 and TRBJ2-3; D not certain. Trimming took 5 bases from V and 0 from J, leaving 12 bases between them. This CDR3 comprises 15 residues. The germline CDR1 and CDR2 sequences are MNHEY and SVGEGT. This chain's CDR3 is CASSLQRTSTDTQYF. Written as DNA, the CDR3 is TGTGCCAGCAGTCTCCAGCGTACTAGCACAGATACGCAGTATTTT.

The chain uses TRBV7-6 and TRBJ2-5; TRBD1 matches at 9 bases. V was clipped by 0 bases and J by 5 bases; unmatched bases: 10. From germline, CDR1 is SGHVS and CDR2 FNYEAQ. This CDR3 region has 17 residues. The chain's CDR3 is CASSLARPGQGVETQYF. DNA of the CDR3: TGTGCCAGCAGCTTAGCCCGACCGGGACAGGGAGTGGAGACCCAGTACTTC.

The J gene is TRBJ2-7, the V gene TRBV7-8, with D uncertain. Per germline, CDR1 SGHVS and CDR2 FQNEAQ. This CDR3 contains 15 residues. Trimming removed 4 bases from V and 1 base from J, with 14 bases in between. The CDR3 bases are TGTGCCAGCAGCTACGCCCAGCCCCCGTCCTACGAGCAGTACTTC. Protein: CASSYAQPPSYEQYF.